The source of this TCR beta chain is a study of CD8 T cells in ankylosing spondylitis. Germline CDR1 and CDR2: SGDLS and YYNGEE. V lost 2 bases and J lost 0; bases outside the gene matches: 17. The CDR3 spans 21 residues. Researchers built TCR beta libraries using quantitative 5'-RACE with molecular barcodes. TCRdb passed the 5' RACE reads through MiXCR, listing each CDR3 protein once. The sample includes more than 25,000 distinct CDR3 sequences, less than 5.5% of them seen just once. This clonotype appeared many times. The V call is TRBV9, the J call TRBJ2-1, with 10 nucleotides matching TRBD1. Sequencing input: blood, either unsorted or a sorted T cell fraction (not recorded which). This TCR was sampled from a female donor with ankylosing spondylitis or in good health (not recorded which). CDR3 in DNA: TGTGCCAGCAGCGTCGCCGGTAGGGGACAGGGGTCTTCAAGCTCCTACAATGAGCAGTTCTTC. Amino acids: CASSVAGRGQGSSSSYNEQFF.